The clone carrying this T cell receptor (beta chain) showed up just a few times. The antigen remains unidentified. Generated by immunoSEQ multiplex PCR, the TCRdb table keeps only in-frame clones and is missing some. The sample includes about 11,000 clones, approximately 96% of them seen just once. These data come from a study of T cells after posttransplantation cyclophosphamide. Study-level points and caveats: Tissue-infiltrating T cells from skin or gut overlapped little with blood T cells.

Germline V CDR1 and CDR2: SEHNR, FQNEAQ (reference sequence). CDR3 length: 11 residues. The chain carries TRBV7-9 and TRBJ1-1; TRBD1 matches 8 bases. Sequenced input: naive CD8+ T cells sorted from PBMCs. This sequence originates from a young man in good health and a related stem cell transplant donor. CDR3 DNA: TGTGGGGGACAGGCGAACACTGAAGCTTTCTTT. It codes for CGGQANTEAFF.